Shown below are 27 T cell receptor beta chains from a single sample sequenced in a study of cytomegalovirus exposure and HLA in healthy donors. Primers for the PCR totalled 60 Vbeta and 13 Jbeta. Here immunoSEQ multiplex PCR was the method, and the copy in TCRdb shows in-frame clones only, minus some. The sample lists tens of thousands of clones, more than 80% occurring once. Sequenced: PBMCs. These receptors all stem from a man between 25 and 39 years old in good health and CMV-seropositive.

The chain combines TRBV11-3 with TRBJ1-6, with 7 bases lining up with TRBD1. Germline assignment: CDR1 SGHNT and CDR2 YENEEA. The CDR3 consists of 15 residues. V trimming: 3 bases; J trimming: 6 bases; junction bases outside the gene matches: 5. DNA for the CDR3: TGTGCCAGCAGCTTGGGGGGACAGAGTAATTCACCCCTCCACTTT. Translated: CASSLGGQSNSPLHF.

This chain links TRBV7-6 with TRBJ1-4; TRBD1 agrees at 7 bases. CDR1 SGHVS and CDR2 FNYEAQ come from the germline V gene. This CDR3 spans 15 amino acids. V shed 4 bases, J shed 4 bases, and the junction held 6 bases outside the gene matches. CDR3 amino acids: CASSSPGQFNEKLFF. As DNA, the CDR3 is TGTGCCAGCAGCTCCCCGGGACAGTTTAATGAAAAACTGTTTTTT.

V gene TRBV9 combines with J gene TRBJ1-5; D is ambiguous. In germline, CDR1 is SGDLS, CDR2 YYNGEE. This CDR3 contains 15 residues. V dropped 2 bases and J dropped 1 base, with 10 bases sitting between them. CDR3 DNA: TGTGCCAGCAGCGTTGAGGAGGCCAGCAATCAGCCCCAGCATTTT. The encoded protein is CASSVEEASNQPQHF.

This clone was counted only a few times. The V gene is TRBV5-6, the J gene TRBJ2-1; D might be TRBD2 (5 bases). Looked up from germline, CDR1 is SGHDT and CDR2 is YYEEEE. The V and J ends lost 3 bases and 8 bases respectively, with 15 bases between them. The CDR3 has 14 residues. The CDR3 nucleotides are TGTGCCAGCAGCTCGGTGCGAGGGCCGGATGAGCAGTTCTTC. Translation: CASSSVRGPDEQFF.

V is TRBV5-1 and J is TRBJ1-1, with 7 nucleotides matching TRBD1. Germline V gene data show CDR1 as SGHRS and CDR2 as YFSETQ. J lost 1 base, V lost 5 bases, and 8 bases had no gene match. The CDR3 is made up of 15 amino acids. The CDR3 spells CASRLPGTANTEAFF. CDR3 bases: TGCGCCAGCAGGCTCCCCGGGACAGCGAACACTGAAGCTTTCTTT.

The V gene is TRBV6-5, the J gene TRBJ2-5; 9 positions match TRBD2. Germline V gene lookup returns CDR1 MNHEY and CDR2 SVGAGI. The V gene end was trimmed by 5 bases and the J gene end by 5 bases; junction bases not matched to a gene: 6. CDR3 length: 14 amino acids. The CDR3 loop reads CASSEGTSMETQYF. CDR3 DNA sequence: TGTGCCAGCAGTGAAGGGACTAGCATGGAGACCCAGTACTTC.

The chain recombines TRBV4-1 with TRBJ1-5, with D tentatively TRBD1 (6 bases). V dropped 3 bases and J dropped 2 bases, with 14 bases sitting between them. The CDR3 is 16 residues long. The germline CDR1 and CDR2 sequences are MGHRA and YSYEKL. The CDR3 spells CASSQLQGGGNQPQHF. CDR3 sequence (DNA): TGCGCCAGCAGCCAGTTACAGGGTGGGGGCAATCAGCCCCAGCATTTT.

The chain is built from TRBV6-6 and TRBJ2-7; TRBD1 matches 7 bases. The length of the CDR3 is 12 residues. CDR1 is MNHNY and CDR2 is SVGAGI in the germline V gene (reference sequence). Trimming cost V 5 bases and J 7 bases; bases outside gene matches: 5. The CDR3 here is CASSVPGQEQYF. CDR3 nucleotides: TGTGCCAGCAGTGTCCCGGGACAGGAGCAGTACTTC.

V is TRBV15 and J is TRBJ1-5; TRBD1 aligns across 8 bases. The trim removed 1 base at V and 4 bases at J, leaving 3 bases unmatched. CDR3 size: 15 residues. Germline-derived CDR1 and CDR2 are LNHNV and YYDKDF (reference sequence). The CDR3 reads CATSRGTGPNQPQHF. The CDR3 nucleotides read TGTGCCACCAGCAGAGGGACAGGGCCTAATCAGCCCCAGCATTTT. Filled out from reference TRBV15 and TRBJ1-5, the complete variable domain reads DAMVIQNPRYQVTQFGKPVTLSCSQTLNHNVMYWYQQKSSQAPKLLFHYYDKDFNNEADTPDNFQSRRPNTSFCFLDIRSPGLGDTAMYLCATSRGTGPNQPQHFGDGTRLSIL.

This clone was seen just once. This chain uses TRBV18 with TRBJ2-7, with D tentatively TRBD2 (5 bases). Looked up from germline, CDR1 is KGHSH and CDR2 is LQKENI. The V and J ends lost 4 bases and 3 bases respectively, with 13 bases between them. This CDR3 is built from 14 residues. The CDR3 DNA sequence: TGTGCCAGCTCACTAGAAGCGGTAAACTACGAGCAGTACTTC. Translation: CASSLEAVNYEQYF.

J is TRBJ1-2 and V is TRBV19, with 7 bases that match TRBD1. V lost 9 bases to trimming and J lost 0 bases; unmatched junction nucleotides: 16. Germline-derived CDR1 and CDR2 are LNHDA and SQIVND (reference sequence). The CDR3 length is 17 residues. In DNA, the CDR3 is TGTGCCAGCCGACCCGTGCAGGGGGGCAATACTAACTATGGCTACACCTTC. It codes for CASRPVQGGNTNYGYTF.

V and J are TRBV18 and TRBJ1-4, with D maybe TRBD1 (5 bases). The V and J ends lost 3 bases and 6 bases respectively, with 11 bases between them. Germline V gene lookup returns CDR1 KGHSH and CDR2 LQKENI. The CDR3 sequence is 14 residues long. As DNA, the CDR3 is TGTGCCAGCTCACCGGGCGGAGGGGATGAAAAACTGTTTTTT. Translation gives CASSPGGGDEKLFF.

This clone was seen once. The genes are TRBV5-8 and TRBJ2-6; 9 nucleotides agree with TRBD1. This CDR3 region has 17 residues. From germline, CDR1 is SGHTS and CDR2 YDEGEE. The junction had 5 bases not matched to a gene; V was cut back by 0 bases and J by 4 bases. The CDR3 DNA is TGTGCCAGCAGCTTGGTAGGGACAGGGTCCGGGGCCAACGTCCTGACTTTC. It codes for CASSLVGTGSGANVLTF.

This chain uses TRBV6-5 with TRBJ1-5; D possibly corresponds to TRBD1 (6 bases). V was pared by 3 bases and J by 2 bases, with 11 bases between. This CDR3 spans 15 amino acids. CDR1 and CDR2 (germline): MNHEY, SVGAGI. The CDR3 DNA is TGTGCCAGCAGTTATACAGGGATCGGCAATCAGCCCCAGCATTTT. Translated: CASSYTGIGNQPQHF.

Worth noting for this clone: Distinct nucleotide sequences in the sample also encode this CDR3. The V gene is TRBV28, the J gene TRBJ1-1; 11 bases map to TRBD1. CDR1 is MDHEN and CDR2 is SYDVKM in the germline V gene. The V segment lost 4 bases and the J segment 4 bases; nucleotides outside the gene matches: 5. This CDR3 has 15 amino acids. The CDR3 loop reads CASSSPGTGGTEAFF. CDR3 nucleotides: TGTGCCAGCAGTTCACCCGGGACAGGGGGCACTGAAGCTTTCTTT.

The chain couples TRBV7-6 to TRBJ2-7, with D possibly TRBD1 on 6 matching bases. Germline CDR1 SGHVS, CDR2 FNYEAQ. This CDR3 has 16 amino acids. Trimming stripped 3 bases from V and 6 bases from J, with 21 bases between. The CDR3 nucleotides are TGTGCCAGCAGCTTCCTAACAGGGAGACGAAATCGCGAGCAGTACTTC. Translation gives CASSFLTGRRNREQYF.

The chain recombines TRBV11-3 with TRBJ1-1; no firm D call. The V end was cut by 4 bases, the J end by 6 bases, with 9 bases between. CDR3 size: 12 residues. Germline V gene lookup returns CDR1 SGHNT and CDR2 YENEEA. The CDR3 spells CASSYSGPEAFF. The CDR3 nucleotides are TGTGCCAGCAGCTACAGCGGCCCTGAAGCTTTCTTT.

The chain is built from TRBV5-5 and TRBJ2-6; 7 bases agree with TRBD1. From germline, CDR1 is SGHKS and CDR2 YYEKEE (reference sequence). The CDR3 loop spans 18 amino acids. The V gene end was trimmed by 1 base and the J gene end by 2 bases; junction bases not matched to a gene: 9. CDR3 region: CASSLMTGPGTGANVLTF. The CDR3 DNA reads as TGTGCCAGCAGCTTGATGACAGGGCCAGGCACTGGGGCCAACGTCCTGACTTTC.

This sequence joins TRBV18 and TRBJ2-3, with 8 bases matching TRBD1. This CDR3 region has 14 residues. Losses at the gene ends were 6 bases for V and 1 base for J; bases not matched to a gene: 3. In germline, CDR1 is KGHSH, CDR2 LQKENI. The CDR3: CASSPTGGTDTQYF. The CDR3 bases are TGTGCCAGCTCCCCGACAGGGGGCACAGATACGCAGTATTTT.

The V and J genes are TRBV4-1 and TRBJ1-2, with a tentative D call TRBD1 (5 bases). V was trimmed by 0 bases and J by 2 bases, leaving 13 bases between them. CDR1 is MGHRA, CDR2 YSYEKL, per germline. This CDR3 has 16 amino acids. CDR3 in DNA: TGCGCCAGCAGCCAAGAGACTCAGGGCCCAAACTATGGCTACACCTTC. The encoded protein is CASSQETQGPNYGYTF.

This chain links TRBV30 with TRBJ2-2, with D uncertain. Trimming took off 4 bases at V and 5 bases at J, with 17 bases between the two ends. The germline V gene has CDR1 GTSNPN and CDR2 SVGIG (reference sequence). The CDR3 sequence is 15 residues long. The CDR3 region is CAWIAADSLTGELFF. CDR3 in DNA: TGTGCCTGGATTGCGGCTGATAGTCTTACCGGGGAGCTGTTTTTT.

The chain has TRBV11-3 and TRBJ1-1; 12 bases are shared with TRBD1. This CDR3 contains 17 residues. The V segment lost 5 bases and the J segment 5 bases; nucleotides outside the gene matches: 12. The germline V gene encodes CDR1 SGHNT and CDR2 YENEEA. The CDR3 region has the DNA TGTGCCAGCAGCGGTTCCGGGACAGGGGGCGGTCGGACTGAAGCTTTCTTT. The encoded protein is CASSGSGTGGGRTEAFF.

The chain links TRBV11-3 to TRBJ1-1; 9 nucleotides line up with TRBD1. Unmatched junction bases numbered 13, after V lost 6 bases and J lost 11 bases. Germline CDR1 reads SGHNT; CDR2 reads YENEEA. The CDR3 runs to 14 residues. The CDR3 region has the DNA TGTGCCAGCAGTCCGACCGGGACAGGGTTTTCGGCTTTCTTT. Amino acids: CASSPTGTGFSAFF.

V and J are TRBV7-3 and TRBJ2-1; 9 bases fit TRBD2. This CDR3 has 12 residues. The V gene end was trimmed by 4 bases and the J gene end by 14 bases; junction bases not matched to a gene: 6. Germline V lookup: CDR1 SGHTA, CDR2 FQGTGA. The CDR3 region has the DNA TGTGCCAGCAGCTCCTCGGGGACTAGCAAGTTCTTC. This encodes CASSSSGTSKFF.

The V call is TRBV11-3, the J call TRBJ2-5, with TRBD2 matching over 11 bases. After removal of 4 bases from V and 0 bases from J, the junction contained 13 bases not matched to a gene. Germline-derived CDR1 and CDR2 are SGHNT and YENEEA. This CDR3 is built from 19 residues. The CDR3 region is CASSSYQLAGEPNQETQYF. The CDR3 region has the DNA TGTGCCAGCAGCTCCTATCAACTAGCGGGAGAGCCAAACCAAGAGACCCAGTACTTC.

The chain links TRBV29-1 to TRBJ1-1, with D maybe TRBD1 (6 bases). CDR3 length equals 13 residues. V was shortened by 4 bases and J by 3 bases, with 12 bases between the two germline ends. Germline assignment: CDR1 SQVTM and CDR2 ANQGSEA. CDR3 residues: CSVVPGGYTEAFF. As DNA, the CDR3 is TGCAGCGTTGTGCCGGGGGGCTACACTGAAGCTTTCTTT.

V and J are TRBV11-3 and TRBJ1-2, with D perhaps matching TRBD1 (6 bases). Germline CDR1 is SGHNT and CDR2 is YENEEA. V was trimmed by 1 base and J by 1 base, leaving 10 bases between them. The CDR3 length is 15 residues. The CDR3 DNA sequence: TGTGCCAGCAGCTTAGGTGGACAGAGTAACTATGGCTACACCTTC. Its translation is CASSLGGQSNYGYTF.